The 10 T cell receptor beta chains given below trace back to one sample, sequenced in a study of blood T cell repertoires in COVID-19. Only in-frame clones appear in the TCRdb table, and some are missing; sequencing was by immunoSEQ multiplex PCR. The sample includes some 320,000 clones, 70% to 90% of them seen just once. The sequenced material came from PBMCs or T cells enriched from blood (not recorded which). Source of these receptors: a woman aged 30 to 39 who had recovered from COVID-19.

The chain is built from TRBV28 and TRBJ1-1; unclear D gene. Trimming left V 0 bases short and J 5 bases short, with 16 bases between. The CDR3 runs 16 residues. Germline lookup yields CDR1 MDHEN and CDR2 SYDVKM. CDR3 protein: CASSLWADGERTEAFF. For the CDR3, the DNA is TGTGCCAGCAGTTTATGGGCGGATGGAGAAAGGACTGAAGCTTTCTTT.

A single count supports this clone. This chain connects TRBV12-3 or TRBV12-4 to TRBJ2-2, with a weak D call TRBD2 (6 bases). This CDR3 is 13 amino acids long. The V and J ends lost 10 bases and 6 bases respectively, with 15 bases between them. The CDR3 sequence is CATQNPSAGELFF. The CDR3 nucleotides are TGTGCCACCCAAAACCCTAGCGCCGGGGAGCTGTTTTTT.

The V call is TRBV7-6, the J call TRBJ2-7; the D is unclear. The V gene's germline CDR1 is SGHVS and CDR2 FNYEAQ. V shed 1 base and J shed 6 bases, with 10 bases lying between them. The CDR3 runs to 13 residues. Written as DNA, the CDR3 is TGTGCCAGCAGCTTAGAAGGAGCCCGCGAGCAGTACTTC. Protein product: CASSLEGAREQYF.

DNA for the CDR3: TGTGCCAGCAGTTACCGGAGCGGGGGACTCGACAATGAGCAGTTCTTC. Amino acids: CASSYRSGGLDNEQFF. The chain links TRBV6-2 or TRBV6-3 to TRBJ2-1; 8 bases are a match to TRBD2. The CDR3 has 16 amino acids. Germline loops: CDR1 MNHEY, CDR2 SVGEGT. After removal of 2 bases from V and 5 bases from J, the junction contained 8 bases not matched to a gene.

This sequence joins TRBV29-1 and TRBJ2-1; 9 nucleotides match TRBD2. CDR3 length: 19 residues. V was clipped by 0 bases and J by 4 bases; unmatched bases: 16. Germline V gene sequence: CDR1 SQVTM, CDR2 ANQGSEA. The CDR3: CSVEDLLSSGGIRYNEQFF. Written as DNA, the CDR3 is TGCAGCGTTGAAGATCTCCTAAGTAGCGGGGGTATCAGGTACAATGAGCAGTTCTTC.

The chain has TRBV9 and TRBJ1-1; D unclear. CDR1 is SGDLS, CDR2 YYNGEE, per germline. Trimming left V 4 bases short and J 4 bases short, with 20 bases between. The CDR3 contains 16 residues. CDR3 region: CASSPPNNRLGTEAFF. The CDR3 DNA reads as TGTGCCAGCAGCCCCCCTAACAATCGGCTAGGCACTGAAGCTTTCTTT.

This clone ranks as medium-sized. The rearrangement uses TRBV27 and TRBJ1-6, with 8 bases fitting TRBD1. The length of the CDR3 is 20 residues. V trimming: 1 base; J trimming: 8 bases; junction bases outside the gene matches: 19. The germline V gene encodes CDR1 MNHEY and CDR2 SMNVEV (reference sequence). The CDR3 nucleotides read TGTGCCAGCAGTTTATACCCCGCATCTCTTTACAGGGGGATATATTCACCCCTCCACTTT. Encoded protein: CASSLYPASLYRGIYSPLHF.

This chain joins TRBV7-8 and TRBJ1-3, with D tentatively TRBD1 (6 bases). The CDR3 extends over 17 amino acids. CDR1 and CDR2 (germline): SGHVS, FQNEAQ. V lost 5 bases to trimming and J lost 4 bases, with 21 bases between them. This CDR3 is CASSDRTVTEGGNTIYF. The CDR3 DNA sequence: TGTGCCAGCAGCGACCGGACAGTGACTGAAGGCGGAAACACCATATATTTT.

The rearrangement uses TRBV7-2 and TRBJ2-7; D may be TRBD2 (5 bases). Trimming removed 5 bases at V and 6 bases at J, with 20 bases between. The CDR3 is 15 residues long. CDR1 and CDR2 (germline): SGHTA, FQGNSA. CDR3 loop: CASSPRGLLAGEQYF. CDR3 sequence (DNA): TGTGCCAGCAGCCCCCGCGGGTTATTAGCTGGCGAGCAGTACTTC.

The CDR3 coding sequence is TGTGCCAGCAGCTATCTGGGAGGGTCAACTAATGAAAAACTGTTTTTT. It yields the protein CASSYLGGSTNEKLFF. The chain carries TRBV5-8 and TRBJ1-4, with D hard to call. The V and J ends lost 3 bases and 0 bases respectively, with 12 bases between them. The CDR3 has 16 amino acids. Per the germline V gene, CDR1 is SGHTS and CDR2 is YDEGEE.